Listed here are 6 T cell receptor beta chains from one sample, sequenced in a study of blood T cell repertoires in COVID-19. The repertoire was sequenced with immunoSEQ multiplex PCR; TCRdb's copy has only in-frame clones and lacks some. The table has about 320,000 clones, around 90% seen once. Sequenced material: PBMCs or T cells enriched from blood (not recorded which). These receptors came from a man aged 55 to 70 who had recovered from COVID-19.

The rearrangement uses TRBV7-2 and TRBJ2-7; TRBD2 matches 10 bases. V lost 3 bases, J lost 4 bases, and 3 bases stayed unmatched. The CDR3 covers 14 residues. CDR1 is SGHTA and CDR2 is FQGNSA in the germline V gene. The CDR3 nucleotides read TGTGCCAGCAGCTTTACAGCGGGAGGGTACGAGCAGTACTTC. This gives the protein CASSFTAGGYEQYF.

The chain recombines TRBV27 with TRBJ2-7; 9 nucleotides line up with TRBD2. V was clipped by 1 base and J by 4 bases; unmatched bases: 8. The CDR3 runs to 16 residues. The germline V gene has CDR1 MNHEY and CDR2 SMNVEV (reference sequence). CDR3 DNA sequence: TGTGCCAGCAGTTTATTTGGCGGGAGGGCCGGTTACGAGCAGTACTTC. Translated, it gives CASSLFGGRAGYEQYF.

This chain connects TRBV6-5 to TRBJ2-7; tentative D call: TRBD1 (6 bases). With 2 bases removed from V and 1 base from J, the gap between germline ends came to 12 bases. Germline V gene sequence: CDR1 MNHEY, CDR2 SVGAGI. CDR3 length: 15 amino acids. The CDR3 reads CASSYRDTYSYEQYF. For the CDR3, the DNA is TGTGCCAGCAGTTACCGGGACACTTATTCCTACGAGCAGTACTTC.

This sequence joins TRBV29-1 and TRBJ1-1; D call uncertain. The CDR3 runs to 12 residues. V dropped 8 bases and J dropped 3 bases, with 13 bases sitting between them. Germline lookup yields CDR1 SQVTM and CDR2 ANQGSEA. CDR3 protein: CSIREADTEAFF. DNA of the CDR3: TGCAGCATAAGGGAGGCGGACACTGAAGCTTTCTTT.

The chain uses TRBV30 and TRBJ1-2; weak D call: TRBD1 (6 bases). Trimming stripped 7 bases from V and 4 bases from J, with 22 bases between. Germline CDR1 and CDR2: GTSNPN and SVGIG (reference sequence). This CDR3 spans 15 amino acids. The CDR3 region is CAFPWTATPSYGYTF. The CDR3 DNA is TGTGCCTTTCCCTGGACAGCCACCCCATCCTATGGCTACACCTTC.

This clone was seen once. The CDR3 region is CAGLGAGDGETQYF. Written as DNA, the CDR3 is TGTGCCGGCTTAGGGGCGGGAGATGGTGAGACCCAGTACTTC. The chain links TRBV30 to TRBJ2-5; 7 positions agree with TRBD2. Germline loops: CDR1 GTSNPN, CDR2 SVGIG (reference sequence). The junction had 14 bases not matched to a gene; V was cut back by 8 bases and J by 5 bases. The CDR3 consists of 14 residues.